These 4 T cell receptor beta chains were sequenced from one sample in a study of blood T cell repertoires in COVID-19. This table comes from immunoSEQ multiplex PCR, and its TCRdb copy is limited to in-frame clones, with some not included. The sample includes more than 150,000 clones, roughly nine tenths of them seen just once. Specimen: peripheral blood. These receptors all stem from a man aged 70 or older with active or convalescent COVID-19.

This clone has only a few counts. The rearrangement uses TRBV18 and TRBJ1-2; D is perhaps TRBD1 (5 bases). Germline lookup yields CDR1 KGHSH and CDR2 LQKENI. V shed 2 bases and J shed 2 bases, with 9 bases lying between them. The CDR3 contains 14 residues. The CDR3: CASSPAGRNYGYTF. CDR3 nucleotides: TGTGCCAGCTCACCAGCGGGACGGAACTATGGCTACACCTTC.

This clone was found once. The gene calls are TRBV28 and TRBJ2-2; possibly TRBD2 for D (5 bases). This CDR3 is built from 12 residues. V dropped 10 bases and J dropped 4 bases, with 10 bases sitting between them. The germline gives CDR1 MDHEN, CDR2 SYDVKM. The DNA of the CDR3 is TGTGCCATCGGGAAACTCACCGGGGAGCTGTTTTTT. Protein sequence: CAIGKLTGELFF.

The rearrangement joins TRBV12-3 or TRBV12-4 to TRBJ2-1; the match to TRBD1 covers 8 bases. V shed 5 bases, J shed 13 bases, and the junction held 7 bases outside the gene matches. This CDR3 is built from 12 residues. For the CDR3, the DNA is TGTGCCAGCAGTGCGGGGACAGGTACACAGTTCTTC. Translation gives CASSAGTGTQFF.

The V gene is TRBV20-1, the J gene TRBJ2-7; no clear D gene. This CDR3 spans 11 amino acids. The ends were cut back, 3 bases at V and 9 bases at J, with 12 bases in the middle. Germline V gene data show CDR1 as DFQATT and CDR2 as SNEGSKA (reference sequence). The CDR3 DNA is TGCAGTGCTAGGGGTGAGGTCGTGCAGTACTTC. It translates to CSARGEVVQYF.